The subject of this entry is one T cell receptor (beta chain). Its specific antigen is unknown. It has no much larger one-base neighbor in the sample; base qualities were not kept. These data originate in a study of cytomegalovirus exposure and HLA in healthy donors (dated 2017 in TCRdb). About the study as a whole: An earlier analysis of 587 of the donors reported 250 to 350 Gb of sequence data and around 120 million unique TCR beta sequences from 150 million to 200 million T cells. An early release that covered around 590 HLA-typed donors contained approximately 300 gigabases of sequencing data and approximately 85 million unique TCR sequences. Of the approximately 400 genotyped donors, approximately 80% were placed in the genetic ancestry cluster associated with self-reported Caucasian donors. The study was designed to test whether signatures of past pathogen exposure could be identified by cataloging public T cell receptors. The T cell repertoires of some 670 subjects were profiled by immunosequencing and related to cytomegalovirus serostatus. Along with the 666-subject first cohort, a separate validation cohort of over a hundred different subjects was used. The study combined high-throughput TCR immunosequencing, statistical association of individual TCRs with disease status, and machine learning to predict cytomegalovirus infection status. In a later analysis, previously published TCR beta repertoires from more than 500 donors were re-analyzed and high-resolution HLA genotyping was added so that TCR occurrence patterns could be studied. Rather than using new phenotypic data, the later analysis identified candidate immune exposures from TCR beta sequences and from how often those sequences occurred across donors. An earlier analysis of roughly 580 of the donors used high-throughput TCR beta sequencing to judge whether each TCR beta V gene segment behaved as functional or pseudogenic. Donor age, sex, ethnicity and CMV serostatus were compiled alongside the repertoire data. In a later genetic analysis, genome-wide SNP genotypes for about 55% of the roughly 670 donors were used, and that subset was treated as a discovery cohort. Every repertoire in the discovery cohort had been generated on one and the same sequencing platform. HLA typing covered class I and class II loci at four-digit resolution. The number of donors typed differed by locus, with about 629-630 for A, B, C, DRB1 and DQB1, roughly 520 for DQA1, about 610 for DPA1, and 472 for DPB1. A few DR-DQ haplotypes were handled as single units for association and clustering because linkage in the cohort was strong. Among 398 genotyped donors of the cohort, an average of about 240,000 unique TCR beta nucleotide sequences were sequenced per donor, around 18% of them non-productive. Study-wide findings and limitations: The study listed 164 TCR beta chains as associated with cytomegalovirus. In a later analysis, the rate of TCR association differed among HLA loci, with DRB1 alleles having the most associated TCRs and HLA-C alleles having the fewest. The classifier was reported to diagnose cytomegalovirus status with high specificity and sensitivity in both the original cohort and the validation cohort. An earlier analysis of 450 to 750 of the donors showed that most TCR beta V segments appeared in productive rearrangements either about 87% or about 30% of the time, which broadly matched IMGT annotations. The sequencing pipeline was judged likely to have produced a cluster of highly shared sequence variants as a technical artifact. Correlated functional status among segregating V segments might reflect linkage disequilibrium, but an unknown experimental factor could not be ruled out. Some IMGT-functional V segments, including TRBV6-2 and TRBV6-3, could not be told apart with the 87-base-pair reads, so those segments were excluded. A later analysis found that HLA-associated TCR beta chains were more clonally expanded and had lower generation probabilities than equally common non-associated chains. The only immune exposure information available for the cohort was CMV serostatus. At a false discovery rate of 0.05, a later analysis linked 16,951 TCR beta sequences to specific HLA alleles. Across donors, most TCR sequences were observed very rarely, whereas some public TCRs were present in many individuals. This cohort had only TCR beta chains sequenced, and the lack of alpha or paired-chain data limited which features could be detected. A further reported finding was that TCR beta sequences accurately predicted the HLA-A and HLA-B alleles for most subjects in the first cohort. A later genetic analysis associated a missense DCLRE1C variant with V-gene and J-gene trimming of TCR beta chains, and an independent cohort replicated the association. According to a later analysis, parvovirus B19, influenza, CMV and Epstein-Barr virus appeared linked to several top co-occurrence clusters. Because counts were too low, about 17 rarely observed V segments, including chromosome 9 orphons, were excluded from the earlier analysis of around 640 of the donors. When HLA alleles, especially DR and DQ, strongly co-occurred, attributing TCR associations to individual alleles was difficult. Sequencing depth was assumed to be roughly uniform across donors in the presence/absence analyses, though that assumption may not hold. The authors suggested that the approach could potentially be extended to other disease states and immunological phenotypes. In vitro tests confirmed that three of the cytomegalovirus-associated TCR beta chains recognize cytomegalovirus antigens. Most CMV-associated TCR beta chains appeared to be HLA-restricted in a later analysis, and the HLA associations seemed to be driven largely by CMV exposure. In a later genetic analysis, fewer N-insertions in productive TCRs were reported among donors in an Asian-associated ancestry cluster than the approximately 670-donor mean. Because HLA typing was missing for some donors at each locus, association tests included only the typed subset.

The library was made by the immunoSEQ multiplex PCR assay. A mixture of 60 forward primers for TCR Vbeta segments and 13 reverse primers for TCR Jbeta segments was used in the multiplex PCR. The CDR3 region of rearranged TCR beta genes was amplified from genomic DNA with a multiplex PCR assay. Amplified TCR beta libraries were sequenced as 87-base-pair reads on the Illumina HiSeq System. On the study's bioinformatics: In a later analysis, tens of millions of unique TCR beta chains were counted across the roughly 610 repertoires, and roughly 11 million of these chains were shared by at least two donors. Raw reads were error-corrected and collapsed into unique sequences by a nearest-neighbor algorithm in which closely related sequences were merged to remove PCR and sequencing errors. To assign V, D and J gene segments, CDR3 sequences were aligned to IMGT reference sequences. For a sequence to be retained, a match of at least six nucleotides was required to both a V gene segment and a J gene segment. A rearrangement was called productive if the CDR3 had no stop codons and remained in frame with V and J, and every other rearrangement was called non-productive. CDR3 was defined by IMGT convention, running from the second conserved V-encoded cysteine to the conserved J-encoded phenylalanine. Sequences without an unambiguous match to a single V gene segment were excluded from the earlier analysis of a few hundred of the donors. In an earlier analysis of roughly 600 of the donors, a V segment was called functional when productive rearrangements were above 56.7%, and segregating when the standard deviation between donors exceeded 5%. A statistical classification framework was developed to diagnose cytomegalovirus status using the catalog of TCR beta chain sequences. V and J gene assignment, in a later analysis, came from comparing TCR nucleotide sequences with IMGT/GENE-DB human TR gene sequences. Using the TCRdist pipeline, a later analysis assigned CDR3 sequences along with most-parsimonious VDJ recombination scenarios. A later analysis defined each TCR beta chain by its CDR3 amino acid sequence plus V-gene family, and excluded reads lacking a unique V-gene family. A later analysis removed 592 highly shared, low-generation-probability nucleotide sequences to deal with suspected cross-contamination and a sequencing artifact. In a later analysis, a clonal expansion index for each public chain was calculated from normalized within-repertoire ranks of inferred template counts. A later analysis computed generation probabilities with a VDJ recombination model fitted to out-of-frame rearrangements, and checked the results against IGoR. Hypergeometric tests were used in a later analysis to score TCR-TCR, TCR-HLA and TCR-CMV co-occurrence, with a repertoire-size bias correction applied to the TCR pairs. To estimate false discovery rates, a later analysis permuted the HLA or CMV assignments 20 times. In a later analysis, co-occurring TCRs were grouped using DBSCAN, with TCRdist sequence similarity added in when clustering inside HLA-allele-positive subsets. For co-occurrence clustering, repertoires with fewer than 30,000 or more than 120,000 public chains were excluded, along with a handful of repertoires with anomalous nucleotide sharing. In TCRdb, the immuneACCESS table is reduced to in-frame sequences with V and J assigned. These tables do not hold every clone; where another copy was compared, an unresolved V gene accounts for under half, and the others remain unexplained. Clone size and the V and J calls come from that table; the DNA yielded D and trimming. In this sample the table shows 210,000 or so clones, around 79% of which occur a single time. Jointly, the top ten make up around 1.8% of the sample.

The cohort consisted of some 730 healthy bone marrow donors. At the time of sampling, every cohort member was nominally healthy, though immune exposures that went unrecorded were likely present. The donor was CMV seronegative and was included in the group of several hundred seronegative cohort members. Every donor gave a peripheral blood sample, and the peripheral blood mononuclear cells from that sample were used for TCR beta sequencing. Genomic DNA extraction from the blood cell samples was performed with the Qiagen DNeasy Blood Extraction Kit. As encoded in the germline V gene, CDR1 is SGHVS while CDR2 is FNYEAQ. The CDR3 measures 14 amino acids from cysteine to phenylalanine. Just CDR3 DNA is preserved here, 42 bases in frame from base 1. V sheds 1 base and J sheds 5 bases, leaving 12 bases between their ends.

Specimen: PBMCs. The receptor was derived from a man aged 18 to 30 in good health and CMV-seronegative. The chain is assembled from TRBV7-6 and TRBJ2-7; a weak D assignment points to TRBD2 (6 bases agree). The encoded CDR3 is CASSLGRGINEQYF. The bases read TGTGCCAGCAGCTTAGGTCGGGGGATCAACGAGCAGTACTTC. When the CDR3 is completed using the reference TRBV7-6 and TRBJ2-7 genes on either side, the full variable domain is GAGVSQSPRYKVTKRGQDVALRCDPISGHVSLYWYRQALGQGPEFLTYFNYEAQQDKSGLPNDRFSAERPEGSISTLTIQRTEQRDSAMYRCASSLGRGINEQYFGPGTRLTVT.